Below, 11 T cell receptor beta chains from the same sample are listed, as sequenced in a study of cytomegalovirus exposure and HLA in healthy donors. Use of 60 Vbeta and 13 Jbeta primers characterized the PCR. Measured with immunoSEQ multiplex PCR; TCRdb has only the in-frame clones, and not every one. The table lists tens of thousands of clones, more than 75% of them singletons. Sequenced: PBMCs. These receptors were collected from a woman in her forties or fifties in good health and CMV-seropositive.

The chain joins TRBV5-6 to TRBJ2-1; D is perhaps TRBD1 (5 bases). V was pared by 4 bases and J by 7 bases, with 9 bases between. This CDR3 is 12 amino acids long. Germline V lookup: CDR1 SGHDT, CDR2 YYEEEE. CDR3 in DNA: TGTGCCAGCAGCAGGACACATAATGAGCAGTTCTTC. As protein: CASSRTHNEQFF.

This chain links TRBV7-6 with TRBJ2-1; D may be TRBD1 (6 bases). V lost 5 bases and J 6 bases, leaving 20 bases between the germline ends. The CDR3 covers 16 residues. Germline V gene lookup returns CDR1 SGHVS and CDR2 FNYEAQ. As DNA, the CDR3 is TGTGCCAGCAGCCCAAACAGGGCAGCAGGCTTCAATGAGCAGTTCTTC. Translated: CASSPNRAAGFNEQFF.

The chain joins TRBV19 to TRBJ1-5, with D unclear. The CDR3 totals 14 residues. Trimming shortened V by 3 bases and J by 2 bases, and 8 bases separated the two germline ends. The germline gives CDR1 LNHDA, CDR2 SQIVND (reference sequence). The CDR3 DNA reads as TGTGCCAGTAGTATGAGGTGGGGCAATCAGCCCCAGCATTTT. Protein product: CASSMRWGNQPQHF.

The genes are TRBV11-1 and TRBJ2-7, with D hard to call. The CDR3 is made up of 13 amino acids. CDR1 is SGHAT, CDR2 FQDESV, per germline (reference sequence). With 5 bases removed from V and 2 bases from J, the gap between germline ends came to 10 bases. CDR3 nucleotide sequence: TGTGCCAGCAGCCGCCAGGCCACCTACGAGCAGTACGTC. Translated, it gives CASSRQATYEQYV.

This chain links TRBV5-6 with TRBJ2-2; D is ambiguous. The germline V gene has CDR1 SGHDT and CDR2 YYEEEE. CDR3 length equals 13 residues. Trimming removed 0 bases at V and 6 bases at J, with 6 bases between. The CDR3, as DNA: TGTGCCAGCAGCTTGGCCCCTCCCGGGGAGCTGTTTTTT. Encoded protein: CASSLAPPGELFF.

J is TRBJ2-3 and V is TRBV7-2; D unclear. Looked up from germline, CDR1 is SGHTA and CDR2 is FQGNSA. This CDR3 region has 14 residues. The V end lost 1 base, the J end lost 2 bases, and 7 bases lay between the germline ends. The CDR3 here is CASSLGPYTDTQYF. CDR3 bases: TGTGCCAGCAGCTTAGGGCCATACACAGATACGCAGTATTTT.

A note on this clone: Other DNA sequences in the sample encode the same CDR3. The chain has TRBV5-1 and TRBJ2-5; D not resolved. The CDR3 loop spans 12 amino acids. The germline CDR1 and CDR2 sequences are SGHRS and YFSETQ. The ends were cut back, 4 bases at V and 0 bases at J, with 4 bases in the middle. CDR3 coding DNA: TGCGCCAGCAGCCCATACCAAGAGACCCAGTACTTC. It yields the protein CASSPYQETQYF.

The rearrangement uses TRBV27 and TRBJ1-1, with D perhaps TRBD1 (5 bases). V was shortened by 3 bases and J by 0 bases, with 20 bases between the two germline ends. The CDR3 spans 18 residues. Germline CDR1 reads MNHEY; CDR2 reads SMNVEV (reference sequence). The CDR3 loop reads CASSFFGSQGHLNTEAFF. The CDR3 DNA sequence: TGTGCCAGCAGTTTTTTCGGTTCCCAAGGACACCTGAACACTGAAGCTTTCTTT.

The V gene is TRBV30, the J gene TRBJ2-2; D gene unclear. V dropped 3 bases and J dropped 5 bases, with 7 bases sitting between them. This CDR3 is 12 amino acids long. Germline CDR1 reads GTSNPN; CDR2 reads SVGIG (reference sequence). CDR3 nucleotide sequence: TGTGCCTGGAGCTTAGTGACCGGGGAGCTGTTTTTT. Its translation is CAWSLVTGELFF. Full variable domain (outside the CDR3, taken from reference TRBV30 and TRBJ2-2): SQTIHQWPATLVQPVGSPLSLECTVEGTSNPNLYWYRQAAGRGLQLLFYSVGIGQISSEVPQNLSASRPQDRQFILSSKKLLLSDSGFYLCAWSLVTGELFFGEGSRLTVL.

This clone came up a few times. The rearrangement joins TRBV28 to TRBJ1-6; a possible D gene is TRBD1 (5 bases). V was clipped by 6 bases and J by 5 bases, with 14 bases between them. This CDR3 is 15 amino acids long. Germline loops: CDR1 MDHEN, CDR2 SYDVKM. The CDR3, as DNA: TGTGCCAGCAGCATTGGGGCAGAGCATAATTCACCCCTCCACTTT. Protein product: CASSIGAEHNSPLHF.

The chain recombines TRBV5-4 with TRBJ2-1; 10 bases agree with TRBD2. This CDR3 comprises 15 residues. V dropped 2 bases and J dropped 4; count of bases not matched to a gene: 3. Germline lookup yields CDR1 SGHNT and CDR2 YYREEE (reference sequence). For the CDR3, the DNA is TGTGCCAGCAGCTTATGGACTAGCGGATACAATGAGCAGTTCTTC. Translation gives CASSLWTSGYNEQFF.